Below, 21 T cell receptor beta chains from the same sample are listed, as sequenced in a study of radiotherapy plus CTLA-4 blockade in lung cancer. The data were produced by immunoSEQ multiplex PCR, yet TCRdb's version contains in-frame clones alone and is incomplete. The data contain tens of thousands of clones, around 87% of them singletons. The specimen comprised peripheral blood, sampled from a patient treated with radiotherapy plus ipilimumab. These receptors came from a human donor with non-small cell lung cancer that progressed on radiotherapy plus ipilimumab.

The J gene is TRBJ2-4, the V gene TRBV7-2, with D uncertain. The germline gives CDR1 SGHTA, CDR2 FQGNSA. This CDR3 comprises 18 residues. V lost 1 base and J 0 bases, leaving 16 bases between the germline ends. CDR3 sequence reads: CASSLEPHSVLAKNIQYF. The CDR3 DNA follows: TGTGCCAGCAGCTTAGAACCCCACAGCGTACTAGCCAAAAACATTCAGTACTTC.

This clone was detected only once. The genes are TRBV6-1 and TRBJ2-6; D uncertain. Germline V gives CDR1 MNHNS, CDR2 SASEGT. CDR3 length: 14 residues. Trimming cost V 6 bases and J 2 bases, with 8 bases left between them. In DNA form, the CDR3 reads TGTGCCAGCAGATGGGAAGCTGGGGCCAACGTCCTGACTTTC. Residues: CASRWEAGANVLTF.

The rearrangement links TRBV7-2 to TRBJ1-2; 7 nucleotides line up with TRBD1. Per the germline V gene, CDR1 is SGHTA and CDR2 is FQGNSA. CDR3 length: 15 residues. Unmatched junction bases numbered 10, after V lost 5 bases and J lost 4 bases. The CDR3 reads CASSPSQGPLYGYTF. Here the CDR3 DNA reads TGTGCCAGCAGCCCCTCACAGGGGCCCCTCTATGGCTACACCTTC.

The chain carries TRBV6-5 and TRBJ1-5, with TRBD1 identical over 7 bases. CDR3 length: 15 amino acids. V shed 4 bases, J shed 4 bases, and the junction held 7 bases outside the gene matches. CDR1 and CDR2 from the germline V gene are MNHEY and SVGAGI. The CDR3 reads CASSFSIQGNQPQHF. DNA for the CDR3: TGTGCCAGCAGTTTCTCGATACAGGGGAATCAGCCCCAGCATTTT.

This rearrangement joins TRBV19 to TRBJ1-6, with D unclear. This CDR3 contains 13 residues. V lost 5 bases and J 10 bases, leaving 12 bases between the germline ends. Germline loops: CDR1 LNHDA, CDR2 SQIVND (reference sequence). The CDR3 loop reads CASSAPMGSPLHF. CDR3 DNA: TGTGCCAGTAGTGCCCCGATGGGCTCACCCCTCCACTTT.

As regards this clone: Other DNA variants within this sample encode the same CDR3. The chain links TRBV5-4 to TRBJ1-5, with unresolved D. Germline values: CDR1 SGHNT, CDR2 YYREEE (reference sequence). Deletions cut 3 bases from V and 0 bases from J, with 4 bases between. There are 13 residues in the CDR3. The CDR3 sequence is CASSSDSNQPQHF. The CDR3 bases are TGTGCCAGCAGCTCCGATAGCAATCAGCCCCAGCATTTT. Complete variable domain (other parts from reference TRBV5-4 and TRBJ1-5): ETGVTQSPTHLIKTRGQQVTLRCSSQSGHNTVSWYQQALGQGPQFIFQYYREEENGRGNFPPRFSGLQFPNYSSELNVNALELDDSALYLCASSSDSNQPQHFGDGTRLSIL.

The gene calls are TRBV2 and TRBJ1-1, with a weak D call TRBD1 (6 bases). Germline V gene lookup returns CDR1 SNHLY and CDR2 FYNNEI. The CDR3 is 16 residues long. The V and J ends lost 3 bases and 3 bases respectively, with 17 bases between them. For the CDR3, the DNA is TGTGCCAGCAGTGAGGCTTACAGGGAGGGTTACACTGAAGCTTTCTTT. It is translated as CASSEAYREGYTEAFF.

This chain uses TRBV27 with TRBJ2-3, with 9 bases matching TRBD2. Unmatched junction bases numbered 11, after V lost 4 bases and J lost 6 bases. This CDR3 is 16 amino acids long. Per the germline V gene, CDR1 is MNHEY and CDR2 is SMNVEV (reference sequence). CDR3 residues: CASSWSPAGGHDTQYF. DNA of the CDR3: TGTGCCAGCAGTTGGTCTCCCGCGGGGGGGCACGATACGCAGTATTTT.

J is TRBJ1-3 and V is TRBV7-2, with TRBD1 identical over 7 bases. CDR1 is SGHTA and CDR2 is FQGNSA in the germline V gene. The CDR3 has 16 amino acids. V was pared by 3 bases and J by 0 bases, with 5 bases of the junction left unmatched. The CDR3 coding sequence is TGTGCCAGCAGCTTTTGGGGACAGCTCTCTGGAAACACCATATATTTT. Translating it yields CASSFWGQLSGNTIYF.

This rearrangement joins TRBV10-2 to TRBJ2-3, with D unclear. CDR1 and CDR2 (germline): WSHSY, SAAADI. V lost 3 bases to trimming and J lost 2 bases, with 12 bases between them. This CDR3 contains 15 residues. The CDR3 DNA follows: TGCGCCAGCAGTGAAATGGGGTCGGACACAGATACGCAGTATTTT. Translating it yields CASSEMGSDTDTQYF.

The chain is built from TRBV4-2 and TRBJ1-1; D possibly corresponds to TRBD1 (6 bases). V was clipped by 4 bases and J by 5 bases, with 14 bases between them. CDR1 is LGHNA, CDR2 YNFKEQ, per germline. This CDR3 spans 14 amino acids. In DNA form, the CDR3 reads TGTGCCAGCAGCCCATCCTCAGGGGATACTGAAGCTTTCTTT. It encodes CASSPSSGDTEAFF.

With regard to this clone: Other nucleotide sequences from this sample produce the same CDR3. The chain employs TRBV30 and TRBJ1-5; D call uncertain. The length of the CDR3 is 12 residues. Looked up from germline, CDR1 is GTSNPN and CDR2 is SVGIG (reference sequence). Trimming removed 0 bases from V and 4 bases from J, with 4 bases in between. CDR3: CAWSVGNQPQHF. The CDR3 DNA reads TGTGCCTGGAGTGTCGGGAATCAGCCCCAGCATTTT.

The chain has TRBV4-2 and TRBJ1-2; D might be TRBD1 (6 bases). Trimming removed 4 bases at V and 0 bases at J, with 6 bases between. Looked up from germline, CDR1 is LGHNA and CDR2 is YNFKEQ. The CDR3 is 13 amino acids. As DNA, the CDR3 is TGTGCCAGCAGCCCAGGGGCTAACTATGGCTACACCTTC. Its protein product is CASSPGANYGYTF.

This clone was seen just once. J is TRBJ1-2 and V is TRBV30, with D uncertain. The CDR3 is 15 residues long. V was pared by 0 bases and J by 8 bases, with 19 bases between. The germline V gene encodes CDR1 GTSNPN and CDR2 SVGIG (reference sequence). The chain's CDR3 is CAWSVMPLKSKGYTF. The DNA of the CDR3 is TGTGCCTGGAGTGTAATGCCCCTTAAGAGTAAGGGCTACACCTTC. Based on the CDR3 plus reference TRBV30 and TRBJ1-2, the full variable domain is SQTIHQWPATLVQPVGSPLSLECTVEGTSNPNLYWYRQAAGRGLQLLFYSVGIGQISSEVPQNLSASRPQDRQFILSSKKLLLSDSGFYLCAWSVMPLKSKGYTFGSGTRLTVV.

This chain connects TRBV4-3 to TRBJ2-1; 10 bases are a match to TRBD2. CDR3 length equals 15 residues. With V trimmed by 2 bases and J by 4 bases, 2 bases remained unmatched. Germline V gives CDR1 LGHNA, CDR2 YSLEER. The CDR3 here is CASSQSSGGYNEQFF. CDR3 DNA: TGCGCCAGCAGCCAAAGTAGCGGGGGGTACAATGAGCAGTTCTTC.

V usage is TRBV14 and J usage is TRBJ2-5; D gene unclear. Germline lookup yields CDR1 SGHDN and CDR2 FVKESK. The CDR3 runs 16 residues. V shed 0 bases and J shed 0 bases, with 11 bases lying between them. The DNA for the CDR3 is TGTGCCAGCAGCCAAGATGCAGGAGATTACCAAGAGACCCAGTACTTC. Its translation: CASSQDAGDYQETQYF.

This clone occurred a few times. The chain employs TRBV7-2 and TRBJ2-2, with a weak D call TRBD2 (6 bases). This CDR3 contains 13 residues. Germline CDR1 reads SGHTA; CDR2 reads FQGNSA. V was pared by 5 bases and J by 3 bases, with 7 bases between. This chain's CDR3 is CASSGGYTGELFF. Written as DNA, the CDR3 is TGTGCCAGCAGCGGAGGGTACACCGGGGAGCTGTTTTTT.

A word on this clone: An end of the junction differs from the germline gene, which may be a read error. V usage is TRBV7-7 and J usage is TRBJ1-2; 11 nucleotides agree with TRBD1. CDR1 and CDR2 (germline): SSHAT, FNYEAQ (reference sequence). The length of the CDR3 is 19 residues. The chain's CDR3 is CASTSSAGTGGKLEDGYAF. In DNA, the CDR3 is TGTGCCAGCACCAGTTCTGCCGGGACAGGGGGGAAATTGGAGGATGGCTACGCCTTC.

The chain has TRBV7-2 and TRBJ2-7; D unclear. The V end lost 5 bases, the J end lost 6 bases, and 11 bases lay between the germline ends. CDR3 size: 12 residues. Per germline, CDR1 SGHTA and CDR2 FQGNSA. The CDR3 region is CASSVVFGEQYF. Written as DNA, the CDR3 is TGTGCCAGCAGCGTGGTATTCGGCGAGCAGTACTTC. Full variable domain (remainder filled in from reference TRBV7-2 and TRBJ2-7): GAGVSQSPSNKVTEKGKDVELRCDPISGHTALYWYRQSLGQGLEFLIYFQGNSAPDKSGLPSDRFSAERTGGSVSTLTIQRTQQEDSAVYLCASSVVFGEQYFGPGTRLTVT.

This CDR3 reads CSVPPTGGGLPNYGYTF. CDR3 nucleotides: TGCAGCGTTCCCCCGACAGGGGGCGGACTCCCTAACTATGGCTACACCTTC. The gene calls are TRBV29-1 and TRBJ1-2; 10 bases align to TRBD1. V trimming: 5 bases; J trimming: 0 bases; junction bases outside the gene matches: 12. This CDR3 has 17 residues. Germline loops: CDR1 SQVTM, CDR2 ANQGSEA.

This clone was seen once. The rearrangement uses TRBV2 and TRBJ1-5; D is undetermined. This CDR3 is 14 amino acids long. Trimming pared 2 bases from V and 0 bases from J, leaving 5 bases between. Germline V gene sequence: CDR1 SNHLY, CDR2 FYNNEI. DNA of the CDR3: TGTGCCAGCAGTGAAATGTATAGCAATCAGCCCCAGCATTTT. Its translation: CASSEMYSNQPQHF.